Here is one TCR beta chain with its context. Its antigen remains unknown. This sample is part of a study of high-grade serous ovarian cancer treatment subgroups. Study context: Samples averaged about 15,000 reads and around 7,000 unique TCR beta rearrangements. Study-level findings and limits: Clonal relatedness tracked neoantigen level, and by trend copy number and mutation load. Bulk tumor TCR sequencing gave no spatial information. Repertoire analysis covered CDR3 alone, not CDR1 or CDR2.

The tumor samples were collected prior to definitive surgery or chemotherapy. The repertoire was sequenced with immunoSEQ multiplex PCR; TCRdb's copy has only in-frame clones and lacks some. The sample yields around 9,600 clones, 70% to 90% seen once. The CDR3 has 14 residues. Germline CDR1 SNHLY, CDR2 FYNNEI. The V and J ends lost 1 base and 3 bases respectively, with 8 bases between them. Material: tumor tissue. The chain uses TRBV2 and TRBJ2-3; D perhaps matches TRBD2 (5 bases). This receptor was identified in a human donor with high-grade serous ovarian cancer. For the CDR3, the DNA is TGTGCCAGCAGTGAAGAGAGGGAGACAGATACGCAGTATTTT. Residues: CASSEERETDTQYF.